Presented here are 19 T cell receptor beta chains from one specimen sequenced in a study of T cell responses to AZD1222 COVID-19 vaccine. The repertoire was sequenced with immunoSEQ multiplex PCR; TCRdb's copy has only in-frame clones and lacks some. The table has about 140,000 clones, roughly 90% seen once. The specimen comprised peripheral blood, sampled on day 0 of AZD1222 vaccination. The origin of the receptors is an adult in good health.

V usage is TRBV28 and J usage is TRBJ1-2, with TRBD1 as a possible D gene (6 bases). Germline loops: CDR1 MDHEN, CDR2 SYDVKM. The V gene lost 7 bases and the J gene lost 5 bases, with 11 bases spanning the gap. The CDR3 is made up of 12 amino acids. The CDR3 DNA is TGTGCCAGCAAAAAAACAGGGTATGGCTACACCTTC. Protein sequence: CASKKTGYGYTF.

This rearrangement joins TRBV7-2 to TRBJ1-4; D is uncertain. Germline V gives CDR1 SGHTA, CDR2 FQGNSA. Trimming took 2 bases from V and 5 from J, leaving 18 bases between them. The CDR3 has 17 residues. CDR3 sequence reads: CASSLLGFAGRNEKLFF. For the CDR3, the DNA is TGTGCCAGCAGCTTATTAGGTTTCGCGGGGAGGAATGAAAAACTGTTTTTT. Using reference TRBV7-2 and TRBJ1-4 for the parts outside the CDR3, the full variable domain is GAGVSQSPSNKVTEKGKDVELRCDPISGHTALYWYRQSLGQGLEFLIYFQGNSAPDKSGLPSDRFSAERTGGSVSTLTIQRTQQEDSAVYLCASSLLGFAGRNEKLFFGSGTQLSVL.

This clone showed up just once. V and J are TRBV9 and TRBJ1-2; D is unclear. The V gene lost 2 bases and the J gene lost 1 base, with 21 bases spanning the gap. CDR3 length equals 18 residues. Germline assignment: CDR1 SGDLS and CDR2 YYNGEE. The CDR3, as DNA: TGTGCCAGCAGCGTGCGTTACGAAGGGCCACCACTTAACTATGGCTACACCTTC. Translation: CASSVRYEGPPLNYGYTF.

The gene calls are TRBV7-9 and TRBJ1-3, with D unresolved. This CDR3 is built from 13 residues. V lost 7 bases and J 3 bases, leaving 10 bases between the germline ends. The germline V gene has CDR1 SEHNR and CDR2 FQNEAQ (reference sequence). The CDR3 DNA reads as TGTGCCAGCACCCGGGATGATGGAAACACCATATATTTT. It encodes CASTRDDGNTIYF.

The chain combines TRBV11-2 with TRBJ2-5, with D perhaps being TRBD1 or TRBD2 (6 bases each). This CDR3 contains 15 residues. The germline V gene encodes CDR1 SGHAT and CDR2 FQNNGV. V lost 8 bases to trimming and J lost 5 bases, with 21 bases between them. The CDR3 bases are TGTGCCAGCGGAATGTTATCGGGGGCGGCGGAGACCCAGTACTTC. Its protein is CASGMLSGAAETQYF.

V and J are TRBV29-1 and TRBJ2-2, with D possibly matching TRBD1 (5 bases). The CDR3 extends over 12 amino acids. Germline CDR1 reads SQVTM; CDR2 reads ANQGSEA. The V end was cut by 4 bases, the J end by 6 bases, with 9 bases between. The CDR3 DNA reads as TGCAGCGTTGCGCTGGGGCCCGGGGAGCTGTTTTTT. Translating it yields CSVALGPGELFF.

The CDR3, as DNA: TGTGCCATCAGTGAGTCGTACAGGGTTGAGGGGAGGGCTGAAGCTTTCTTT. It codes for CAISESYRVEGRAEAFF. This rearrangement joins TRBV10-3 to TRBJ1-1; D is possibly TRBD1 (6 bases). V was pared by 0 bases and J by 6 bases, with 20 bases between. This CDR3 is 17 amino acids long. The germline V gene encodes CDR1 ENHRY and CDR2 SYGVKD.

This clone was seen a single time. The chain combines TRBV19 with TRBJ2-7; 7 positions match TRBD2. CDR1 and CDR2 from the germline V gene are LNHDA and SQIVND (reference sequence). Germline trimming cut 1 base from V and 0 bases from J; bases unmatched to any gene: 3. The CDR3 covers 15 residues. In DNA form, the CDR3 reads TGTGCCAGTAGTATAGGACTAGCCGGCTCCTACGAGCAGTACTTC. This translates into CASSIGLAGSYEQYF.

V is TRBV6-1 and J is TRBJ1-4; D gene unclear. CDR3 length equals 18 residues. Germline V gives CDR1 MNHNS, CDR2 SASEGT. Trimming removed 2 bases at V and 10 bases at J, with 26 bases between. CDR3 amino acids: CASSETLALYGVFVKLFF. The CDR3 region has the DNA TGTGCCAGCAGTGAAACCCTTGCCCTGTACGGAGTATTTGTAAAACTGTTTTTT.

CDR3 in amino acids: CASTPGQGTPYEKLFF. CDR3 nucleotide sequence: TGTGCCAGTACCCCGGGACAGGGAACTCCGTATGAAAAACTGTTTTTT. The chain joins TRBV19 to TRBJ1-4, with 9 bases that match TRBD1. Trimming at V came to 7 bases and at J to 6 bases, leaving 12 bases not matched to a gene. Germline lookup yields CDR1 LNHDA and CDR2 SQIVND (reference sequence). CDR3 length equals 16 residues.

In its sample, this clone was seen once. The V and J genes are TRBV6-5 and TRBJ1-1; D not resolved. The V end lost 6 bases, the J end lost 1 base, and 9 bases lay between the germline ends. CDR3 length: 13 residues. The V gene's germline CDR1 is MNHEY and CDR2 SVGAGI. The CDR3 region is CASRMDGNTEAFF. CDR3 DNA sequence: TGTGCCAGCAGAATGGACGGGAACACTGAAGCTTTCTTT.

The chain has TRBV28 and TRBJ1-5; D call uncertain. The CDR3 sequence is 15 residues long. Germline CDR1 reads MDHEN; CDR2 reads SYDVKM. The ends were cut back, 3 bases at V and 3 bases at J, with 12 bases in the middle. The CDR3: CASSFVPLYNQPQHF. CDR3 in DNA: TGTGCCAGCAGTTTTGTCCCCCTTTACAATCAGCCCCAGCATTTT. Combining the CDR3 with reference TRBV28 and TRBJ1-5 gives the whole variable domain DVKVTQSSRYLVKRTGEKVFLECVQDMDHENMFWYRQDPGLGLRLIYFSYDVKMKEKGDIPEGYSVSREKKERFSLILESASTNQTSMYLCASSFVPLYNQPQHFGDGTRLSIL.

V is TRBV13 and J is TRBJ2-3; TRBD2 matches 9 bases. J was trimmed by 0 bases and V by 3 bases; bases with no gene match: 10. This CDR3 is built from 18 residues. The germline V gene encodes CDR1 PRHDT and CDR2 FYEKMQ (reference sequence). The CDR3 reads CASSFKAGGYTSTDTQYF. The CDR3 nucleotides read TGTGCCAGCAGCTTCAAAGCGGGAGGCTACACTAGCACAGATACGCAGTATTTT.

This sequence joins TRBV5-4 and TRBJ2-6; 9 bases match TRBD1. V was pared by 4 bases and J by 2 bases, with 13 bases of the junction left unmatched. CDR1 SGHNT and CDR2 YYREEE come from the germline V gene (reference sequence). The CDR3 is 19 residues long. CDR3 amino acids: CASSVMGQGGWAGANVLTF. As DNA, the CDR3 is TGTGCCAGCAGCGTGATGGGACAGGGCGGTTGGGCTGGGGCCAACGTCCTGACTTTC.

The V gene is TRBV7-3, the J gene TRBJ2-1; D call uncertain. The CDR3 contains 13 residues. In germline, CDR1 is SGHTA, CDR2 FQGTGA. V gave up 5 bases and J gave up 4 bases, with 9 bases separating them. The chain's CDR3 is CASSPQGYNEQFF. CDR3 nucleotides: TGTGCCAGCAGCCCCCAAGGTTACAATGAGCAGTTCTTC.

V gene TRBV28 combines with J gene TRBJ1-2; unclear D gene. Germline CDR1 MDHEN, CDR2 SYDVKM. Trimming took 11 bases from V and 4 from J, leaving 11 bases between them. The CDR3 has 11 amino acids. The CDR3 DNA follows: TGTGCCGTCTCAGGAGCCTATGGCTACACCTTC. Its translation is CAVSGAYGYTF.

In this sample, this clone turned up a few times. The rearrangement links TRBV6-4 to TRBJ2-3; no clear D gene. The V end was cut by 0 bases, the J end by 3 bases, with 7 bases between. Germline V gene lookup returns CDR1 MRHNA and CDR2 SNTAGT. There are 14 residues in the CDR3. CDR3 nucleotide sequence: TGTGCCAGCAGTGACTCAGAAACGACAGATACGCAGTATTTT. Translated: CASSDSETTDTQYF.

The rearrangement links TRBV24-1 to TRBJ1-2; D is unresolved. The CDR3 runs to 13 residues. Per the germline V gene, CDR1 is KGHDR and CDR2 is SFDVKD. With 2 bases removed from V and 3 bases from J, the gap between germline ends came to 6 bases. The CDR3 protein is CATSDSRHYGYTF. The CDR3 DNA reads as TGTGCCACCAGTGATTCGCGGCACTATGGCTACACCTTC.

The chain uses TRBV5-1 and TRBJ2-2; TRBD1 agrees at 7 bases. Germline assignment: CDR1 SGHRS and CDR2 YFSETQ. With V trimmed by 3 bases and J by 4 bases, 3 bases remained unmatched. This CDR3 contains 14 residues. In nucleotides, the CDR3 is TGCGCCAGCAGCTCGGGACAGCCCACCGGGGAGCTGTTTTTT. It specifies CASSSGQPTGELFF.